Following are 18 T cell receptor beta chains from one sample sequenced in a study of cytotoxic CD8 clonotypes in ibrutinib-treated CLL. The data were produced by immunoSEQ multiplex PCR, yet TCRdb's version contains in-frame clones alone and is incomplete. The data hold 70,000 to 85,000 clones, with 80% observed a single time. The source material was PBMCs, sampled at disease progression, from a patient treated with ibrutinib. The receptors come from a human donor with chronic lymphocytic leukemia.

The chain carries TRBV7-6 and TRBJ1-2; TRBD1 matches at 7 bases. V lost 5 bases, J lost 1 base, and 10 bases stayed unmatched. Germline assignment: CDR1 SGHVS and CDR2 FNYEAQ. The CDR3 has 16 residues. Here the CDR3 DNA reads TGTGCCAGCAGCGCAGGACAGGCGAGTTTTAACTATGGCTACACCTTC. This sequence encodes CASSAGQASFNYGYTF.

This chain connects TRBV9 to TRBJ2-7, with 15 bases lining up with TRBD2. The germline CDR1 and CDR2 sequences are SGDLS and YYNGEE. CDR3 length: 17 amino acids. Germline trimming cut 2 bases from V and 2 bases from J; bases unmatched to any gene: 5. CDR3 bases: TGTGCCAGCAGCGTGGGGACTAGCGGGGGGCCTACCTACGAGCAGTACTTC. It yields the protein CASSVGTSGGPTYEQYF.

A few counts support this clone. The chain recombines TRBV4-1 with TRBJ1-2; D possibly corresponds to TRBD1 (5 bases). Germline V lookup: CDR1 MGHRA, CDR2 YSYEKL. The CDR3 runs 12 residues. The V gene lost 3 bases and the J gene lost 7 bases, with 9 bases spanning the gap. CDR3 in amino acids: CASSQWGGGYTF. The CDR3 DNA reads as TGCGCCAGCAGCCAGTGGGGGGGTGGCTACACCTTC.

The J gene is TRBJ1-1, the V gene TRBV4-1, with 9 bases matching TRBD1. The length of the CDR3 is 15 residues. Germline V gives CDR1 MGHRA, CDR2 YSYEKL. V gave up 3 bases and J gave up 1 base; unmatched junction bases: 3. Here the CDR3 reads CASSQPTGGNTEAFF. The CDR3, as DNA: TGCGCCAGCAGCCAGCCGACAGGGGGGAACACTGAAGCTTTCTTT.

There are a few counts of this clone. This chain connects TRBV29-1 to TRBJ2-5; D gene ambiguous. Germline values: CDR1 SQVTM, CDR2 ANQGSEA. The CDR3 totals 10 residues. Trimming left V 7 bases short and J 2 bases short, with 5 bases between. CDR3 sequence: CSAEQETQYF. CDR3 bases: TGCAGCGCCGAACAAGAGACCCAGTACTTC.

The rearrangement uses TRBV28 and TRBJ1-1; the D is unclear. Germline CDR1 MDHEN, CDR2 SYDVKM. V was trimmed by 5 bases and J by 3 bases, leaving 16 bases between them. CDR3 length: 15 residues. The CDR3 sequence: CASSIRAPPDTEAFF. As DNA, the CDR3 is TGTGCCAGCAGTATCCGGGCCCCGCCGGACACTGAAGCTTTCTTT.

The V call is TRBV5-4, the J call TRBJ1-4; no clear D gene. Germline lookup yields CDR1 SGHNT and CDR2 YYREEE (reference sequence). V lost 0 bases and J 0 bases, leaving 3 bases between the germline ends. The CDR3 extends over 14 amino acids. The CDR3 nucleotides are TGTGCCAGCAGCTTGGAATCAACTAATGAAAAACTGTTTTTT. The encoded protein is CASSLESTNEKLFF.

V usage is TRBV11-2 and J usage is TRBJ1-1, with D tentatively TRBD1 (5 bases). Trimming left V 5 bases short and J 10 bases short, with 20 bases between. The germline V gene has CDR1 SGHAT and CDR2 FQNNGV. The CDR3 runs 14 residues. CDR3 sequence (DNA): TGTGCCAGCAGCCCAACGGGGGGTGGGCGCGGAGCTTTCTTT. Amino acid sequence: CASSPTGGGRGAFF.

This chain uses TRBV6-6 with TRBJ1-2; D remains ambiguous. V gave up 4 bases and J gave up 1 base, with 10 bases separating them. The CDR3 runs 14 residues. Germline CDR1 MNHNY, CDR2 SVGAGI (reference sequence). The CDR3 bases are TGTGCCAGCAGTTCCTCCGGGGTTAACTATGGCTACACCTTC. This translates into CASSSSGVNYGYTF.

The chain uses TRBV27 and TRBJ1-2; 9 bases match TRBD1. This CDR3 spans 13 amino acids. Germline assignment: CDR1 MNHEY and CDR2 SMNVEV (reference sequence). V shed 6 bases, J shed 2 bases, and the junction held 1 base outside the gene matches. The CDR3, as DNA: TGTGCCAGCAGGGGGACAGGGAACTATGGCTACACCTTC. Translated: CASRGTGNYGYTF.

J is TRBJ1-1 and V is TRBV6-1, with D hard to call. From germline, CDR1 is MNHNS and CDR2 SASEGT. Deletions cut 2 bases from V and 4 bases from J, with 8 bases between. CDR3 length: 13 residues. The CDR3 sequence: CASSERRSTEAFF. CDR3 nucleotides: TGTGCCAGCAGTGAAAGAAGAAGCACTGAAGCTTTCTTT.

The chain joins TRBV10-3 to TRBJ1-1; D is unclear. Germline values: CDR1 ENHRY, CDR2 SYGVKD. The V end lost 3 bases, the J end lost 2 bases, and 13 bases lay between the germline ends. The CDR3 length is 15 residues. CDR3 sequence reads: CAISDARTGNTEAFF. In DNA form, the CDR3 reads TGTGCCATCAGTGACGCACGGACGGGTAACACTGAAGCTTTCTTT.

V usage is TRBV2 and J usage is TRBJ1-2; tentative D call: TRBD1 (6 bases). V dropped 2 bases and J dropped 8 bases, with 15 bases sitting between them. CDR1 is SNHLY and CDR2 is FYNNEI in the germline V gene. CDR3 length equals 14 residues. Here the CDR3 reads CASSESRQVIGYTF. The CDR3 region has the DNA TGTGCCAGCAGTGAATCGCGACAGGTTATCGGCTACACCTTC. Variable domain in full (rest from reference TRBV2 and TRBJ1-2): EPEVTQTPSHQVTQMGQEVILRCVPISNHLYFYWYRQILGQKVEFLVSFYNNEISEKSEIFDDQFSVERPDGSNFTLKIRSTKLEDSAMYFCASSESRQVIGYTFGSGTRLTVV.

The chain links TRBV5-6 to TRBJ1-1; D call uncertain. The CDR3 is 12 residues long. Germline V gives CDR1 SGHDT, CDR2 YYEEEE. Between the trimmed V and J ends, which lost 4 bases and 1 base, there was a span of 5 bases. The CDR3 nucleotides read TGTGCCAGCAGCCACAAGAACACTGAAGCTTTCTTT. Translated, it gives CASSHKNTEAFF.

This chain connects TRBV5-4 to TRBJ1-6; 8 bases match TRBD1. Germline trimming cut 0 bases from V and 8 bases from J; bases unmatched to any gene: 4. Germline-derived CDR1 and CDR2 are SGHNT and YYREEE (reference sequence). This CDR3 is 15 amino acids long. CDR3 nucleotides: TGTGCCAGCAGCTTGGGTGGACAGGGATATTCACCCCTCCACTTT. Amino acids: CASSLGGQGYSPLHF.

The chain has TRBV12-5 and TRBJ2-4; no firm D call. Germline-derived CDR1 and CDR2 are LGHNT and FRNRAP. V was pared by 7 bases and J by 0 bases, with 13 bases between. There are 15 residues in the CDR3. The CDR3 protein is CASAPGAVAKNIQYF. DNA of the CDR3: TGTGCTAGTGCTCCGGGCGCAGTAGCCAAAAACATTCAGTACTTC.

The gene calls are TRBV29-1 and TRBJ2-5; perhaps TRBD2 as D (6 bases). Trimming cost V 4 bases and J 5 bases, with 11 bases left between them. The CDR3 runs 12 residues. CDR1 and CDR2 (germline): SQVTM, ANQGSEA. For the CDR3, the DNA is TGCAGCGTTGGGAGGGCCGGTGAGACCCAGTACTTC. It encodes CSVGRAGETQYF.

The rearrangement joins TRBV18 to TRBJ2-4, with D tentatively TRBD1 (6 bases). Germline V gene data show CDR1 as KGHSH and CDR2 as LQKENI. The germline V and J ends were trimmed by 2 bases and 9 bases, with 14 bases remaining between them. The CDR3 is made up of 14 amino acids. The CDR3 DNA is TGTGCCAGCTCACCATTTACGCAGGGGTCCATTCAGTACTTC. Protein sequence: CASSPFTQGSIQYF.